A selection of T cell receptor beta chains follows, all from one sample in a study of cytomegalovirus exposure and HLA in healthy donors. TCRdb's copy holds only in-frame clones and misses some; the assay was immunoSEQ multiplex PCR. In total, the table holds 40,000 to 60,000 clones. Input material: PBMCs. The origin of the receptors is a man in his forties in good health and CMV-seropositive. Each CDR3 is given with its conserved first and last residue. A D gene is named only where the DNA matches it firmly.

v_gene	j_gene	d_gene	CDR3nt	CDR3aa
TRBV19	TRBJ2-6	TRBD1	TGTGCCAGTAGGCAGAGGGACAGTGGCTCTGGGGCCAACGTCCTGACTTTC	CASRQRDSGSGANVLTF
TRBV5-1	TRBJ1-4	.	TGCGCCAGCAGCTTGGATGGGGGGGGAAAACTGTTTTTT	CASSLDGGGKLFF
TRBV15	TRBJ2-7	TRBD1	TGTGCCACCAGCAGAGTGACAGGGGGGCCCCACGAGCAGTACTTC	CATSRVTGGPHEQYF
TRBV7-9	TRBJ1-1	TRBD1	TGTGCCAGCAGCTTGGGACAGATCACTGAAGCTTTCTTT	CASSLGQITEAFF
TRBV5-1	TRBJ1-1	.	TGCGCCAGCAGCTTGGTACTGGGGCGGATGAACACTGAAGCTTTCTTT	CASSLVLGRMNTEAFF
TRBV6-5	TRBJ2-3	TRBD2	TGTGCCAGCAGTTCTACTAGCGCTAGCACAGATACGCAGTATTTT	CASSSTSASTDTQYF
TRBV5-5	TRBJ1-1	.	TGTGCCAGCAGCTTGGCCGGGAACACTGAAGCTTTCTTT	CASSLAGNTEAFF
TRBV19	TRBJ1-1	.	TGTGCCAGTAATCAATTTGAGGCAAGGACTGAAGCTTTCTTT	CASNQFEARTEAFF
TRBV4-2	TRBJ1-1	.	TGTGCCAGCAGCCAAGATAGAGCAAGAGAGGGCGGGAACACTGAAGCTTTCTTT	CASSQDRAREGGNTEAFF
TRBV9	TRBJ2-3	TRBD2	TGTGCCAGCAGCGAAACTAGCGGGAGGGTGGATACGCAGTATTTT	CASSETSGRVDTQYF
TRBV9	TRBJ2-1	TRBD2	TGTGCCAGCGGCTCTAGCGGGGGTAATGAGCAGTTCTTC	CASGSSGGNEQFF
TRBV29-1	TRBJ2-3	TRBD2	TGCAGCGTTGAAGACGGAATAGCGGGAGAGTTTGATACGCAGTATTTT	CSVEDGIAGEFDTQYF
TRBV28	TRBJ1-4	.	TGTGCCAGCAGCCGAACCGGGATAAAAGGGGAAAAACTGTTTTTT	CASSRTGIKGEKLFF
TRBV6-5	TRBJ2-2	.	TGTGCCAGCAGTTACTCGGGCAGGATCCGCCCCGGGGAGCTGTTTTTT	CASSYSGRIRPGELFF
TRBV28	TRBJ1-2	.	TGTGCCAGCAGTTTGGCGGAGCCTCTCTATGGCTACACCTTC	CASSLAEPLYGYTF
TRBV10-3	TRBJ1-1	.	TGTGCCATCAAAATGGATCAGGGGCAAGGTAACACTGAAGCTTTCTTT	CAIKMDQGQGNTEAFF
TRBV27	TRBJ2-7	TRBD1	TGTGCCAGCAGTAGACAGGGTTCCCTCTACGAGCAGTACTTC	CASSRQGSLYEQYF
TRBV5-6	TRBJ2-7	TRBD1	TGTGCCAGCAGCCTGACAGGGGGCGCAGGGTACGAGCAGTACTTC	CASSLTGGAGYEQYF
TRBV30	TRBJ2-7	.	TGTGCCTGGAGTGTGGGAGGGGGTTACGAGCAGTACTTC	CAWSVGGGYEQYF
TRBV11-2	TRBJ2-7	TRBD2	TGTGCCAGCAGGCGGGGGGCTCTACGAGAGCAGTACTTC	CASRRGALREQYF
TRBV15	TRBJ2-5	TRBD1	TGTGCCACCAGCAGAAACAGGGGGCAAGAGACCCAGTACTTC	CATSRNRGQETQYF
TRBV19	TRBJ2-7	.	TGTGCCAGTAGGACGAATGGAGGGGAGCAGTACTTC	CASRTNGGEQYF
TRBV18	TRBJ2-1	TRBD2	TGTGCCAGCTCACCATATCTAGCGGGGGGGGATGAGCAGTTCTTC	CASSPYLAGGDEQFF
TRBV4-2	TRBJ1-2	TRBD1	TGTGCCAGCAGCCAATCAGCCGGGACAGGGCATTTCAACTATGGCTACACCTTC	CASSQSAGTGHFNYGYTF
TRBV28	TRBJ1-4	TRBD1	TGTGCCAGCACCCGGGACAGGGGAGTACGTGAAAAACTGTTTTTT	CASTRDRGVREKLFF
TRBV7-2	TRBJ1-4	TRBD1	TGTGCCAGCAGCGCCCAGGGGGTAACTAATGAAAAACTGTTTTTT	CASSAQGVTNEKLFF
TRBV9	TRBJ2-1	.	TGTGCCAGCAGCGTAGTAAACAATGAGCAGTTCTTC	CASSVVNNEQFF
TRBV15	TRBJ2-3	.	TGTGCCACCAGCAGAGACAGGGGGGGCACAGATACGCAGTATTTT	CATSRDRGGTDTQYF
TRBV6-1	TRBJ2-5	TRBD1	TGTGCCAGCCGGACGGGACAGGGTCTGGGAGAGACCCAGTACTTC	CASRTGQGLGETQYF
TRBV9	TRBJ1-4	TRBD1	TGTGCCAGCAGCCCTGGACAGGGGGATGGCGAAAAACTGTTTTTT	CASSPGQGDGEKLFF
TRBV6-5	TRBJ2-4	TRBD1	TGTGCCAGCAGCCGGACAGGGGTCAAAAACATTCAGTACTTC	CASSRTGVKNIQYF
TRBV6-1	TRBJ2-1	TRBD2	TGTGCCAGCAGTGAAATGGGAGCGGGAGTGTTCTTC	CASSEMGAGVFF
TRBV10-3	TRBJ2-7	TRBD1	TGTGCCATCAGTGTAGGGACAGGGGGCTTGTACGAGCAGTACTTC	CAISVGTGGLYEQYF
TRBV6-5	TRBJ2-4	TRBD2	TGTGCCAGCGGAAGAAGGACTAGCGGAAACATTCAGTACTTC	CASGRRTSGNIQYF
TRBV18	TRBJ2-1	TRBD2	TGTGCCAGCTCACCAGGAGCGGGGGAGTACAATGAGCAGTTCTTC	CASSPGAGEYNEQFF
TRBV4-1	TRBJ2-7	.	TGCGCCAGCAGCCAAGGATTACCGAGTGGGCCCCCCAACGAGCAGTACTTC	CASSQGLPSGPPNEQYF
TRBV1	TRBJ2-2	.	TGCACCAGCAGCCAATCTAGTAGCGGGAGTGACGGGGAGCTGTTTTTT	CTSSQSSSGSDGELFF
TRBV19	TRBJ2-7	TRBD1	TGTGCCAGTAGTATGGATGGGACAGGGGGCAGGGACGAGCAGTACTTC	CASSMDGTGGRDEQYF